The 14 T cell receptor beta chains presented below share a single source sample, sequenced in a study of graft-versus-host responses after intestinal transplantation. Assay: immunoSEQ multiplex PCR; the TCRdb copy retains only in-frame clones and omits some. The sample records approximately 12,000 clones, over 90% being singletons. Sample: PBMCs, taken 109 days after intestinal transplant. These receptor sequences come from a human patient who received an intestinal transplant, so some T cells may come from the graft donor.

The J gene is TRBJ1-3, the V gene TRBV29-1, with a weak D call TRBD1 (5 bases). This CDR3 region has 13 residues. V was shortened by 4 bases and J by 2 bases, with 9 bases between the two germline ends. Germline V gene data show CDR1 as SQVTM and CDR2 as ANQGSEA. The CDR3 spells CSVGAGTGNTIYF. The CDR3 region has the DNA TGCAGCGTTGGAGCAGGGACTGGAAACACCATATATTTT.

V and J are TRBV11-2 and TRBJ2-5, with 7 bases aligning to TRBD1. The J segment lost 0 bases and the V segment lost 5 bases, leaving 6 bases of the junction unmatched. Per the germline V gene, CDR1 is SGHAT and CDR2 is FQNNGV. The CDR3 is 15 residues long. The CDR3 DNA reads TGTGCCAGCAGCATCCAGACAGGGTACCAAGAGACCCAGTACTTC. As protein: CASSIQTGYQETQYF.

This clone was seen more than once but under ten times. This chain joins TRBV27 and TRBJ2-5, with D possibly matching TRBD1 (5 bases). Germline CDR1 reads MNHEY; CDR2 reads SMNVEV (reference sequence). V was clipped by 5 bases and J by 3 bases, with 13 bases between them. This CDR3 spans 14 amino acids. DNA of the CDR3: TGTGCCAGCAGTCCCGAAATAGGGGAAGAGACCCAGTACTTC. This gives the protein CASSPEIGEETQYF.

V and J are TRBV27 and TRBJ2-1; TRBD1 agrees at 9 bases. V was pared by 2 bases and J by 4 bases, with 0 bases of the junction left unmatched. The CDR3 has 14 amino acids. Germline-derived CDR1 and CDR2 are MNHEY and SMNVEV (reference sequence). This chain's CDR3 is CASSLGTGYNEQFF. The CDR3 nucleotides are TGTGCCAGCAGTTTAGGGACAGGGTACAATGAGCAGTTCTTC.

The chain links TRBV27 to TRBJ2-6; 7 nucleotides match TRBD1. The CDR3 runs 15 residues. Germline trimming cut 6 bases from V and 0 bases from J; bases unmatched to any gene: 2. CDR1 MNHEY and CDR2 SMNVEV come from the germline V gene (reference sequence). The CDR3 coding sequence is TGTGCCAGCAGCGGGACAGCCTCTGGGGCCAACGTCCTGACTTTC. Translation: CASSGTASGANVLTF. The full variable domain, with the rest looked up from reference TRBV27 and TRBJ2-6, is EAQVTQNPRYLITVTGKKLTVTCSQNMNHEYMSWYRQDPGLGLRQIYYSMNVEVTDKGDVPEGYKVSRKEKRNFPLILESPSPNQTSLYFCASSGTASGANVLTFGAGSRLTVL.

This chain connects TRBV9 to TRBJ1-5; 7 nucleotides line up with TRBD1. Germline-derived CDR1 and CDR2 are SGDLS and YYNGEE. CDR3 length: 15 amino acids. Trimming at V came to 3 bases and at J to 1 base, leaving 4 bases not matched to a gene. This CDR3 is CASSEGALSNQPQHF. Written as DNA, the CDR3 is TGTGCCAGCAGCGAGGGGGCATTGAGCAATCAGCCCCAGCATTTT.

V gene TRBV20-1 combines with J gene TRBJ2-7; D assignment may be TRBD1 or TRBD2 (5 bases each). The CDR3 is made up of 11 amino acids. V lost 3 bases to trimming and J lost 4 bases, with 7 bases between them. Germline V gives CDR1 DFQATT, CDR2 SNEGSKA (reference sequence). The CDR3 nucleotides are TGCAGTGCTAGGGGGGAGTACGAGCAGTACTTC. This encodes CSARGEYEQYF.

The genes are TRBV18 and TRBJ2-7; D unclear. Trimming left V 3 bases short and J 0 bases short, with 12 bases between. The CDR3 totals 15 residues. From germline, CDR1 is KGHSH and CDR2 LQKENI. The CDR3 coding sequence is TGTGCCAGCTCACCCCTCGGTACCAGCTCCTACGAGCAGTACTTC. The encoded protein is CASSPLGTSSYEQYF.

A note on this clone: The sample has other DNA sequences that encode this CDR3 too. The rearrangement uses TRBV28 and TRBJ2-5; 8 nucleotides agree with TRBD1. V dropped 5 bases and J dropped 3; count of bases not matched to a gene: 2. There are 13 residues in the CDR3. Germline V gene sequence: CDR1 MDHEN, CDR2 SYDVKM. Here the CDR3 DNA reads TGTGCCAGCAGTCTGGACAGGGAAGAGACCCAGTACTTC. This codes for CASSLDREETQYF.

The chain links TRBV2 to TRBJ2-1, with D possibly being TRBD2 (5 bases). CDR3 length: 13 residues. The V end was cut by 8 bases, the J end by 0 bases, with 8 bases between. The germline V gene has CDR1 SNHLY and CDR2 FYNNEI. Here the CDR3 reads CASQTSSYNEQFF. CDR3 bases: TGTGCCAGCCAAACTAGCTCCTACAATGAGCAGTTCTTC.

The chain carries TRBV25-1 and TRBJ1-1; perhaps TRBD1 as D (5 bases). The CDR3 covers 14 residues. Germline V lookup: CDR1 MGHDK, CDR2 SYGVNS. Trimming cost V 8 bases and J 5 bases, with 18 bases left between them. This CDR3 reads CASQWGGGMTEAFF. CDR3 in DNA: TGTGCCAGCCAGTGGGGCGGGGGGATGACTGAAGCTTTCTTT.

The chain uses TRBV30 and TRBJ2-7; a possible D gene is TRBD2 (6 bases). This CDR3 is built from 14 residues. With 4 bases removed from V and 0 bases from J, the gap between germline ends came to 13 bases. Germline V CDR1 and CDR2: GTSNPN, SVGIG (reference sequence). CDR3 sequence: CAWTPAGSSYEQYF. In nucleotides, the CDR3 is TGTGCCTGGACTCCGGCGGGGAGCTCCTACGAGCAGTACTTC.

V and J are TRBV7-2 and TRBJ2-5; D not certain. Germline CDR1 reads SGHTA; CDR2 reads FQGNSA. The ends were cut back, 2 bases at V and 0 bases at J, with 10 bases in the middle. The CDR3 has 15 residues. As DNA, the CDR3 is TGTGCCAGCAGCTTACCCGCCGGGTACCAAGAGACCCAGTACTTC. Translated, it gives CASSLPAGYQETQYF.

This sequence joins TRBV27 and TRBJ2-3; TRBD2 matches at 12 bases. CDR3 length: 19 residues. Per the germline V gene, CDR1 is MNHEY and CDR2 is SMNVEV (reference sequence). The V and J ends lost 2 bases and 3 bases, in that order; junction bases with no gene match: 12. The CDR3 DNA sequence: TGTGCCAGCAGTTTAACCCCCGCGACTAGCGGGAGTTTTACAGATACGCAGTATTTT. It codes for CASSLTPATSGSFTDTQYF.